The 21 T cell receptor beta chains given below trace back to one sample, sequenced in a study of cytomegalovirus exposure and HLA in healthy donors. Vbeta (60) and Jbeta (13) primers were used in the PCR. TCRdb's table, derived via immunoSEQ multiplex PCR, lists solely in-frame clones and lacks some. Seen here are 150,000 to 200,000 clones, around 81% observed once, and the top ten hold roughly 4.9%. Specimen: PBMCs. All receptors come from a woman under 30 in good health and CMV-seropositive.

The J gene is TRBJ1-5, the V gene TRBV28, with TRBD1 matching over 9 bases. V was clipped by 4 bases and J by 7 bases; unmatched bases: 14. The CDR3 is 17 amino acids. Per germline, CDR1 MDHEN and CDR2 SYDVKM. The CDR3 nucleotides read TGTGCCAGCAGTTCCAAAACTTTCACAGGGGGCAGGCAGCCCCAGCATTTT. Encoded protein: CASSSKTFTGGRQPQHF. Full variable domain (missing parts from reference TRBV28 and TRBJ1-5): DVKVTQSSRYLVKRTGEKVFLECVQDMDHENMFWYRQDPGLGLRLIYFSYDVKMKEKGDIPEGYSVSREKKERFSLILESASTNQTSMYLCASSSKTFTGGRQPQHFGDGTRLSIL.

In this sample, this clone turned up once. The gene calls are TRBV4-2 and TRBJ2-1, with 7 bases that match TRBD2. Germline V CDR1 and CDR2: LGHNA, YNFKEQ. This CDR3 spans 16 amino acids. Unmatched junction bases numbered 7, after V lost 1 base and J lost 4 bases. In DNA, the CDR3 is TGTGCCAGCAGCCAAGCAGGAGCCGGGAGGTACAATGAGCAGTTCTTC. As protein: CASSQAGAGRYNEQFF.

The chain recombines TRBV25-1 with TRBJ1-6; D gene uncertain. This CDR3 is 16 amino acids long. Germline V gives CDR1 MGHDK, CDR2 SYGVNS. V lost 3 bases, J lost 7 bases, and 16 bases lay in between. CDR3 sequence reads: CASSEAGGLANSPLHF. The CDR3, as DNA: TGTGCCAGCAGTGAGGCTGGTGGCCTAGCGAATTCACCCCTCCACTTT.

The J gene is TRBJ1-4, the V gene TRBV13, with 7 nucleotides matching TRBD1. The V segment lost 4 bases and the J segment 4 bases; nucleotides outside the gene matches: 3. The CDR3 loop spans 14 amino acids. Germline V gene data show CDR1 as PRHDT and CDR2 as FYEKMQ (reference sequence). DNA of the CDR3: TGTGCCAGCAGCTCCGGGACAGTTAATGAAAAACTGTTTTTT. This sequence encodes CASSSGTVNEKLFF. Supplemented by reference TRBV13 and TRBJ1-4, the full variable domain reads AAGVIQSPRHLIKEKRETATLKCYPIPRHDTVYWYQQGPGQDPQFLISFYEKMQSDKGSIPDRFSAQQFSDYHSELNMSSLELGDSALYFCASSSGTVNEKLFFGSGTQLSVL.

This clone was recorded once. V gene TRBV19 combines with J gene TRBJ1-1; D call uncertain. V shed 5 bases and J shed 4 bases, with 11 bases lying between them. Germline loops: CDR1 LNHDA, CDR2 SQIVND (reference sequence). CDR3 length: 13 amino acids. CDR3 DNA: TGTGCCAGTAGTGGTGAGGTGCTCACTGAAGCTTTCTTT. Translated: CASSGEVLTEAFF.

The V and J genes are TRBV7-2 and TRBJ2-1; 8 nucleotides match TRBD2. Germline assignment: CDR1 SGHTA and CDR2 FQGNSA. The CDR3 extends over 14 amino acids. Trimming cost V 5 bases and J 5 bases; bases outside gene matches: 5. The CDR3 loop is CASSRGLGNNEQFF. The CDR3 coding sequence is TGTGCCAGCAGCCGGGGACTAGGGAACAATGAGCAGTTCTTC.

This chain connects TRBV7-2 to TRBJ2-7, with unresolved D. The CDR3 runs 13 residues. Looked up from germline, CDR1 is SGHTA and CDR2 is FQGNSA. Trimming took 5 bases from V and 6 from J, leaving 14 bases between them. The CDR3 DNA sequence: TGTGCCAGCAGCCGTCCTATGGTCGGCGAGCAGTACTTC. As protein: CASSRPMVGEQYF.

This clone was counted a single time. The chain couples TRBV27 to TRBJ1-2; 7 bases agree with TRBD1. The CDR3 is 11 residues long. V was pared by 8 bases and J by 14 bases, with 11 bases of the junction left unmatched. Germline V lookup: CDR1 MNHEY, CDR2 SMNVEV (reference sequence). The CDR3 loop is CASGDKGAGTF. For the CDR3, the DNA is TGTGCCAGCGGAGATAAGGGGGCGGGAACCTTC.

This clone was counted between two and nine times. The gene calls are TRBV6-1 and TRBJ2-1; 12 bases match TRBD2. This CDR3 has 16 residues. Looked up from germline, CDR1 is MNHNS and CDR2 is SASEGT. Trimming took 3 bases from V and 7 from J; bases not matched to a gene: 7. CDR3 sequence (DNA): TGTGCCAGCAGTGAGACTAGCGGGGGCCTCTGGAATGAGCAGTTCTTC. This encodes CASSETSGGLWNEQFF.

V and J are TRBV4-1 and TRBJ1-1, with D possibly matching TRBD1 (5 bases). Trimming stripped 2 bases from V and 0 bases from J, with 10 bases between. This CDR3 is 15 amino acids long. Germline CDR1 and CDR2: MGHRA and YSYEKL. For the CDR3, the DNA is TGCGCCAGCAGCCAACCGGCGGGGCTGAACACTGAAGCTTTCTTT. Encoded protein: CASSQPAGLNTEAFF.

This clone showed up just a few times. In DNA form, the CDR3 reads TGTGCCAGCAGCCGGACAGGGAACTCCTACAATGAGCAGTTCTTC. It codes for CASSRTGNSYNEQFF. This chain links TRBV7-9 with TRBJ2-1, with 8 bases aligning to TRBD1. After removal of 5 bases from V and 0 bases from J, the junction contained 3 bases not matched to a gene. This CDR3 has 15 residues. Per the germline V gene, CDR1 is SEHNR and CDR2 is FQNEAQ (reference sequence).

The chain joins TRBV30 to TRBJ2-7, with D perhaps TRBD1 (6 bases). Trimming removed 5 bases from V and 2 bases from J, with 13 bases in between. The CDR3 runs to 13 residues. Germline lookup yields CDR1 GTSNPN and CDR2 SVGIG (reference sequence). Here the CDR3 reads CAWGDTGPYEQYF. DNA for the CDR3: TGTGCCTGGGGAGACACAGGGCCCTACGAGCAGTACTTC. The variable domain in full, completed from reference TRBV30 and TRBJ2-7, reads SQTIHQWPATLVQPVGSPLSLECTVEGTSNPNLYWYRQAAGRGLQLLFYSVGIGQISSEVPQNLSASRPQDRQFILSSKKLLLSDSGFYLCAWGDTGPYEQYFGPGTRLTVT.

This sequence joins TRBV5-1 and TRBJ1-4; the match to TRBD1 covers 8 bases. Looked up from germline, CDR1 is SGHRS and CDR2 is YFSETQ. This CDR3 contains 15 residues. The V segment lost 4 bases and the J segment 8 bases; nucleotides outside the gene matches: 10. CDR3 DNA: TGCGCCAGCAGCCGATTACAGGGGGGTGAAGAAAAACTGTTTTTT. Amino acids: CASSRLQGGEEKLFF.

The J gene is TRBJ2-6, the V gene TRBV5-1; 7 positions agree with TRBD1. V dropped 4 bases and J dropped 0; count of bases not matched to a gene: 10. This CDR3 comprises 18 residues. The germline V gene encodes CDR1 SGHRS and CDR2 YFSETQ. CDR3 sequence reads: CASSPVPGQSSGANVLTF. In DNA form, the CDR3 reads TGCGCCAGCAGCCCAGTCCCGGGACAGAGCTCTGGGGCCAACGTCCTGACTTTC.

The J gene is TRBJ1-1, the V gene TRBV20-1; D is perhaps TRBD1 (5 bases). V gave up 3 bases and J gave up 7 bases, with 9 bases separating them. This CDR3 spans 11 amino acids. The germline gives CDR1 DFQATT, CDR2 SNEGSKA (reference sequence). CDR3 in amino acids: CSASPRVEAFF. The CDR3 DNA is TGCAGTGCTAGCCCCAGGGTTGAAGCTTTCTTT.

The V and J genes are TRBV10-3 and TRBJ1-1; TRBD1 matches 7 bases. The length of the CDR3 is 15 residues. In germline, CDR1 is ENHRY, CDR2 SYGVKD. J lost 3 bases, V lost 0 bases, and 4 bases had no gene match. The CDR3 loop is CAISESRQGDTEAFF. CDR3 nucleotide sequence: TGTGCCATCAGTGAGTCGCGACAGGGTGACACTGAAGCTTTCTTT.

The chain carries TRBV2 and TRBJ1-5, with D unclear. The CDR3 sequence is 14 residues long. V was shortened by 5 bases and J by 1 base, with 9 bases between the two germline ends. Germline-derived CDR1 and CDR2 are SNHLY and FYNNEI. The DNA for the CDR3 is TGTGCCAGCAGTACGACACGGAGCAATCAGCCCCAGCATTTT. Residues: CASSTTRSNQPQHF.

The chain recombines TRBV28 with TRBJ2-1; perhaps TRBD2 as D (6 bases). Germline V gene data show CDR1 as MDHEN and CDR2 as SYDVKM. V was cut by 3 bases and J by 3 bases, with 12 bases left in between. The CDR3 runs 15 residues. The CDR3 loop reads CASSLGLLNYNEQFF. As DNA, the CDR3 is TGTGCCAGCAGTTTGGGACTCTTAAACTACAATGAGCAGTTCTTC.

The genes are TRBV6-6 and TRBJ2-2; 7 nucleotides agree with TRBD1. The germline CDR1 and CDR2 sequences are MNHNY and SVGAGI (reference sequence). The CDR3 contains 15 residues. V gave up 0 bases and J gave up 7 bases; unmatched junction bases: 5. The CDR3 sequence: CASSYSKGGGGELFF. CDR3 DNA: TGTGCCAGCAGTTACTCGAAAGGGGGCGGCGGGGAGCTGTTTTTT.

This clone was counted once. This chain connects TRBV6-5 to TRBJ2-1; D possibly corresponds to TRBD2 (5 bases). Per germline, CDR1 MNHEY and CDR2 SVGAGI. The germline V and J ends were trimmed by 0 bases and 8 bases, with 17 bases remaining between them. This CDR3 comprises 16 residues. CDR3 region: CASSYSGIRGSDEQFF. The CDR3, as DNA: TGTGCCAGCAGTTACTCGGGGATTCGAGGGAGCGATGAGCAGTTCTTC.

V gene TRBV7-2 combines with J gene TRBJ2-5; D ambiguous. Trimming stripped 5 bases from V and 6 bases from J, with 13 bases between. Germline V gives CDR1 SGHTA, CDR2 FQGNSA. The CDR3 covers 13 residues. Here the CDR3 reads CASSPVPVQTQYF. The CDR3 DNA is TGTGCCAGCAGCCCGGTCCCGGTACAGACCCAGTACTTC.